Listed below are T cell receptor beta chains from one sample, sequenced in a study of blood T cell repertoires in COVID-19. The data were produced by immunoSEQ multiplex PCR, yet TCRdb's version contains in-frame clones alone and is incomplete. The sample gives 80,000 to 100,000 clones, 86% of which show up once; 10% to 15% is in the top ten. Sequencing was done on a sample of peripheral blood. These receptors were obtained from a woman aged 55-69 years in a cohort sampled during active or convalescent COVID-19. Both conserved end residues are part of each CDR3.

v_gene: TRBV11-2
j_gene: TRBJ2-1
CDR3aa: CASSLDPSGSYEQFF

v_gene: TRBV5-1
j_gene: TRBJ2-6
CDR3aa: CASSSPRDRPIHSGANVLTF

v_gene: TRBV6-5
j_gene: TRBJ1-1
CDR3aa: CASSYGTGVTEAFF

v_gene: TRBV9
j_gene: TRBJ2-3
CDR3aa: CASSVEGVVDTQYF

v_gene: TRBV6-2/TRBV6-3
j_gene: TRBJ1-5
CDR3aa: CASSDTGGNQPQHF

v_gene: TRBV11-2
j_gene: TRBJ2-7
CDR3aa: CASSETHKTYEQYF

v_gene: TRBV6-5
j_gene: TRBJ1-5
CDR3aa: CASSKGQNQPQHF

v_gene: TRBV7-2
j_gene: TRBJ1-2
CDR3aa: CASSRFGDRLDGYTF

v_gene: TRBV5-1
j_gene: TRBJ2-5
CDR3aa: CASSQTTPQETQYF

v_gene: TRBV9
j_gene: TRBJ1-6
CDR3aa: CASSVGQGTSPLHF

v_gene: TRBV5-8
j_gene: TRBJ2-7
CDR3aa: CASSSREIGESSYEQYF

v_gene: TRBV6-1
j_gene: TRBJ2-2
CDR3aa: CASSLVGANTGELFF

v_gene: TRBV9
j_gene: TRBJ2-5
CDR3aa: CASSTTLAGVGTQYF

v_gene: TRBV5-4
j_gene: TRBJ2-5
CDR3aa: CASSPQGETQYF

v_gene: TRBV6-2/TRBV6-3
j_gene: TRBJ1-5
CDR3aa: CASSLTSDSQPQHF

v_gene: TRBV7-3
j_gene: TRBJ2-6
CDR3aa: CASSLMGSGANVLTF

v_gene: TRBV7-9
j_gene: TRBJ1-1
CDR3aa: CASSLGQLNTEAFF